This T cell receptor beta chain was recovered during a study of tumor-infiltrating lymphocytes in primary liver carcinoma. Study-wide background: These were node-negative, non-metastatic T1-T3 tumors of roughly 4 to 11 cm. Whole-study results and caveats: Owing to bulk unsorted samples, no comparison was made between CD4+ and CD8+ repertoires. Significantly larger top-250-clone fractions were found in tumors than in blood (p = 0.039).

The CDR3 spans 11 residues, counting both ends. Germline V gene data show CDR1 as SGHAT and CDR2 as FQNNGV. Researchers generated TCR beta cDNA from about 530 ng of total RNA, relying on a constant-region primer. Sequencing libraries for TCR beta derived from three nested multiplex PCR rounds that used slightly modified ARM-PCR. Rounds one and two of PCR, each of 10 cycles, were primed with TRBV1-TRBV30 forward primers and a C-beta reverse primer. TCRdb used MiXCR to reprocess the multiplex PCR reads, holding one entry per CDR3 protein. The sample shows 190,000 or so distinct CDR3 sequences, less than 65% of them seen only once. A few counts support this clonotype. Its target is not known. The CDR3 does not end in the conserved phenylalanine or tryptophan, so this is likely a read error. The limits of the CDR3 on the DNA are not certain, so only TCRdb's listed CDR3 is given. Unsorted whole blood yielded blood RNA, and germline DNA was extracted as well.

Sequencing was done on a sample of peripheral blood. The sequence came from a woman aged 55-70 years with primary liver carcinoma and hepatitis B virus infection. V is TRBV11-2 and J is TRBJ2-1; the table gives TRBD2 as D, unverified against the DNA. The chain's CDR3 is CASSLRRDLFS.